The entry that follows covers one T cell receptor beta chain sequence. This sample was taken from a study of blood T cell repertoires in COVID-19. Background on the study: The origin of the acute and convalescent COVID-19 samples was the United States, Italy and Spain. Sources were T cells, B-cell-depleted T cells, or PBMCs; the material itself was cDNA or gDNA.

Trimming cost V 4 bases and J 5 bases; bases outside gene matches: 7. Per the germline V gene, CDR1 is GTSNPN and CDR2 is SVGIG (reference sequence). The CDR3 contains 14 residues. Authors' processing steps: Scientists estimated how many nucleated cells there were by amplifying reference gene primers. This table comes from immunoSEQ multiplex PCR, and its TCRdb copy is limited to in-frame clones, with some not included. V and J calls and clone size follow that table, whereas D and trimming were derived from the DNA. Of 250,000 to 350,000 clones listed, roughly 89% were seen once; the top ten hold 0.94%.

This receptor was taken from a middle-aged woman who had recovered from COVID-19. The source material was peripheral blood. This sequence joins TRBV30 and TRBJ2-5; TRBD1 aligns across 10 bases. CDR3 nucleotide sequence: TGTGCCTGGAATAGACAGGGGGCCGGGGAGACCCAGTACTTC. Translated, it gives CAWNRQGAGETQYF. Looking up the rest from reference TRBV30 and TRBJ2-5 gives the full variable domain: SQTIHQWPATLVQPVGSPLSLECTVEGTSNPNLYWYRQAAGRGLQLLFYSVGIGQISSEVPQNLSASRPQDRQFILSSKKLLLSDSGFYLCAWNRQGAGETQYFGPGTRLLVL.